This TCR beta chain was recovered during a study of HIV-infected patients and healthy controls. Findings of the study overall: In healthy controls, MAIT alpha CDR3s were common; in HIV+ repertoires, severely depleted. Compared with controls, mean Gini indices were significantly raised in HIV-infected repertoires, possibly indicating oligoclonality. Size-matched repertoire data failed to replicate the apparent Gini index recovery after therapy in HIV-infected patients. When repertoires were size-matched, rare events in HIV-infected data became overweighted.

The repertoire came from unfractionated whole blood and reflected all unsorted peripheral T cells. Alpha and beta constant-region primers primed reverse transcription of around 500 ng RNA. Alpha and beta chain libraries were made separately by chain-specific third strand synthesis with multiplexing indices. Via MiXCR, TCRdb re-called the 5' RACE reads, giving one row per CDR3 protein. The profile covers over 15,000 distinct CDR3 sequences, with roughly 8.9% appearing a single time and about 2.6% taken by the ten largest. As for this clonotype: Its antigen is not known.

The CDR3 spans 15 residues. V shed 0 bases and J shed 7 bases, with 14 bases lying between them. The germline V gene has CDR1 SGHAT and CDR2 FQNNGV. The sequence was obtained from an adult in good health. Material: blood. The chain has TRBV11-2 and TRBJ2-3; no reliable D call. The CDR3 protein is CASSLELLQPNTQYF. In nucleotides, the CDR3 is TGTGCCAGCAGCTTAGAACTCCTACAACCCAATACGCAGTATTTT.